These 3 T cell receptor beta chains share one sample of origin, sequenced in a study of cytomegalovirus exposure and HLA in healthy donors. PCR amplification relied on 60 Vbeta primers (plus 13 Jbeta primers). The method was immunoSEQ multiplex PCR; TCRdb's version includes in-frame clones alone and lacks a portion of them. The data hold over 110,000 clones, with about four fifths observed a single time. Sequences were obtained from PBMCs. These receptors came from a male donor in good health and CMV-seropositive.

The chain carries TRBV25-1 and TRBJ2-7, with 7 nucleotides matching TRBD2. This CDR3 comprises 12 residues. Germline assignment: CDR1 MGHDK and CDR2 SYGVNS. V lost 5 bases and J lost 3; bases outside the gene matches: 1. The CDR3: CASSPGGYEQYF. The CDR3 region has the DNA TGTGCCAGCAGTCCGGGAGGCTACGAGCAGTACTTC.

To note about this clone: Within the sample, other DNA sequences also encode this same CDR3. CDR3 DNA: TGTGCCAGCAGTTTGCGGAGGGGATCCAATGAGCAGTTCTTC. Amino acid sequence: CASSLRRGSNEQFF. The chain recombines TRBV28 with TRBJ2-1, with D perhaps matching TRBD2 (6 bases). The germline V gene encodes CDR1 MDHEN and CDR2 SYDVKM. The germline V and J ends were trimmed by 3 bases and 6 bases, with 12 bases remaining between them. The CDR3 runs 14 residues.

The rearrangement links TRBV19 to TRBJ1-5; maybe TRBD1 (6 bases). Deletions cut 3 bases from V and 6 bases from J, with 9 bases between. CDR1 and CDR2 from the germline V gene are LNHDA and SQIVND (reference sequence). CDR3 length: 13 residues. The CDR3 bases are TGTGCCAGTAGTATGGGGGGGCCTCAGCCCCAGCATTTT. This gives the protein CASSMGGPQPQHF.